This TCR beta chain was recorded in a study of T cell repertoires in cytomegalovirus infection. Findings and limits, study-wide: Ex vivo, HLA-C-restricted CMV-specific TCR beta clonotypes prevailed over the rest of the response.

J lost 6 bases, V lost 2 bases, and 8 bases had no gene match. Germline V gives CDR1 MDHEN, CDR2 SYDVKM. This CDR3 region has 15 residues. TCRdb re-called the reads with MiXCR, one entry per CDR3 protein. The sample includes approximately 180,000 distinct CDR3 sequences, 8% to 10% seen only once; the top ten take about 4.6%. This clonotype was detected ten times or more. Its antigen is not identified. This clonotype originated in a human donor in good health (CMV status not recorded). Some clones in this sample may be carry-over from other donors' samples. This rearrangement joins TRBV28 to TRBJ2-7, with TRBD2 identical over 9 bases. The sample taken for sequencing was PBMCs. Here the CDR3 DNA reads TGTGCCAGCAGTTTAGCGGGGGGGGCCCTTGCCGAGCAGTACTTC. Amino acids: CASSLAGGALAEQYF. The full variable domain, rest sourced from reference TRBV28 and TRBJ2-7, is DVKVTQSSRYLVKRTGEKVFLECVQDMDHENMFWYRQDPGLGLRLIYFSYDVKMKEKGDIPEGYSVSREKKERFSLILESASTNQTSMYLCASSLAGGALAEQYFGPGTRLTVT.